The rows below give T cell receptor beta chains drawn from one sample of a study of persistence of HIV-infected CD4 T cells. For these receptors, no antigen is known. Clones were sequenced by immunoSEQ multiplex PCR, and TCRdb holds only the in-frame ones, with some missing. This sample has about 32,000 clones, with 65% to 75% found just once. This material consisted of CD4+ T cells sorted from PBMCs after roughly 18-hour stimulation, taken from a patient who received antiretroviral therapy. Receptors were obtained from an adult man with HIV who was CMV-seropositive. CDR3s include the opening cysteine and the closing phenylalanine or tryptophan. Fields, in order: V gene, J gene, CDR3 protein.

TRBV9	TRBJ2-5	CASSVGVAGGAETQYF
TRBV5-5	TRBJ2-6	CASSLGQGASGANVLTF
TRBV9	TRBJ2-7	CASSEGLGISYEQYF
TRBV6-5	TRBJ1-1	CASSNRGRDTEAFF
TRBV4-2	TRBJ1-6	CASTTGTGDNSPLHF
TRBV19	TRBJ1-1	CASTMSGPEAFF
TRBV7-9	TRBJ2-3	CASSPLSSTDTQYF
TRBV2	TRBJ2-2	CASSARQITGELFF
TRBV24-1	TRBJ2-3	CATSDPLVGDTDTQYF
TRBV18	TRBJ2-1	CASSPKAEQFF
TRBV6-4	TRBJ2-1	CASSPTEVGSQFF
TRBV3-1/TRBV3-2	TRBJ2-7	CASSLRLGAAYEQYF
TRBV15	TRBJ2-2	CATSSPGTLTGELFF
TRBV3-1/TRBV3-2	TRBJ2-7	CASSQKEFLDSSYEQYF
TRBV4-1	TRBJ1-1	CASSQVSSRQNTEAFF
TRBV3-1/TRBV3-2	TRBJ1-2	CASSRTDRPIYGYTF
TRBV19	TRBJ1-1	CASREPGTGNTEAFF
TRBV19	TRBJ2-5	CASSRTNGSRETQYF
TRBV19	TRBJ1-1	CASSMGLTVMNTEAFF
TRBV2	TRBJ2-2	CASSSKDRATGELFF
TRBV3-1/TRBV3-2	TRBJ2-5	CASSPTGGGETQYF
TRBV28	TRBJ1-2	CASSSTGRGGNYGYTF
TRBV10-2	TRBJ1-3	CAAGPSGSGNTIYF
TRBV4-2	TRBJ1-4	CASSQGPPRGTNEKLFF
TRBV4-1	TRBJ1-1	CASSTTTQVNTEAFF
TRBV2	TRBJ2-7	CASSEEAWTGPYEQYF
TRBV11-2	TRBJ1-1	CASSFKRVSGLIDTEAFF
TRBV7-2	TRBJ2-2	CASSTQGGPGELFF